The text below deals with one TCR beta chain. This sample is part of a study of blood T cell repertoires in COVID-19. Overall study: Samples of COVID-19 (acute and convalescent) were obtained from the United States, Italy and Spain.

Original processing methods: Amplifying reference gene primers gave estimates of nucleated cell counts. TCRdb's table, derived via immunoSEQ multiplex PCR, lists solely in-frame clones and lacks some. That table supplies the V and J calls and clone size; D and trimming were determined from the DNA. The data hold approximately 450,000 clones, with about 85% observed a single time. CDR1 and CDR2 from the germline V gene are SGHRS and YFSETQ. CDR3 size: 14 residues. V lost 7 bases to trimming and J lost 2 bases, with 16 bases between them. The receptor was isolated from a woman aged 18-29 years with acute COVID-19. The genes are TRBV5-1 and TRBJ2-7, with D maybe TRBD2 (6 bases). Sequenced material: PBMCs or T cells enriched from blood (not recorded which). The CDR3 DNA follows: TGCGCCAGCCGCCGGGGAGGTGGGACCTACGAGCAGTACTTC. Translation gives CASRRGGGTYEQYF.